A selection of T cell receptor beta chains follows, all from one sample in a study of blood T cell repertoires in COVID-19. Generated by immunoSEQ multiplex PCR, the TCRdb table keeps only in-frame clones and is missing some. The table includes roughly 300,000 clones, roughly 87% detected once. The material sequenced was PBMCs or T cells enriched from blood (not recorded which). Receptor source: a woman in her 30s who had recovered from COVID-19. Each CDR3 is given with its conserved first and last residue. A D gene is named only where the DNA matches it firmly. Some rows have no size entry. The others give once, few or many, or a class for an expanded clone.

J gene: TRBJ2-3; clone size: -; V gene: TRBV5-5; D gene: -; CDR3 DNA: TGTGCCAGCAGCTTGACAGGGAGAAACACAGATACGCAGTATTTT; CDR3 protein: CASSLTGRNTDTQYF
J gene: TRBJ1-2; clone size: -; V gene: TRBV6-2/TRBV6-3; D gene: -; CDR3 DNA: TGTGCCAGCAGTCGTACAGGGTCCAATGGCTACACCTTC; CDR3 protein: CASSRTGSNGYTF
J gene: TRBJ2-5; clone size: -; V gene: TRBV5-1; D gene: -; CDR3 DNA: TGCGCCAGCAGCGGCGAGACTGGCCAAGAGACCCAGTACTTC; CDR3 protein: CASSGETGQETQYF
J gene: TRBJ1-1; clone size: -; V gene: TRBV6-2/TRBV6-3; D gene: -; CDR3 DNA: TGTGCCAGCAGTTACTCGCGGGTGGTCGGCACTGAAGCTTTCTTT; CDR3 protein: CASSYSRVVGTEAFF
J gene: TRBJ1-2; clone size: once; V gene: TRBV7-4; D gene: TRBD1; CDR3 DNA: TGTGCCAGCAGCTTAGGGGGGACAGGGCCATATGGCTACACCTTC; CDR3 protein: CASSLGGTGPYGYTF
J gene: TRBJ1-3; clone size: -; V gene: TRBV11-2; D gene: -; CDR3 DNA: TGTGCCAGCAGCGTTAACAGGGAAGCTGGAAACACCATATATTTT; CDR3 protein: CASSVNREAGNTIYF
J gene: TRBJ2-7; clone size: -; V gene: TRBV5-4; D gene: -; CDR3 DNA: TGTGCCAGCAGCTTGTCTCGGGGGTCCTTAAGGGAGCAGTACTTC; CDR3 protein: CASSLSRGSLREQYF
J gene: TRBJ2-3; clone size: once; V gene: TRBV24-1; D gene: TRBD1; CDR3 DNA: TGTGCCACCAGTGACTACGGACAGGGCTCAGATACGCAGTATTTT; CDR3 protein: CATSDYGQGSDTQYF
J gene: TRBJ1-6; clone size: -; V gene: TRBV2; D gene: TRBD1; CDR3 DNA: TGTGCCAGCAGCAAAAACAGGGGGCGGAATTCACCCCTCCACTTT; CDR3 protein: CASSKNRGRNSPLHF
J gene: TRBJ1-6; clone size: -; V gene: TRBV27; D gene: -; CDR3 DNA: TGTGCCAGCAGTAGCCGACAGAGCTATAATTCACCCCTCCACTTT; CDR3 protein: CASSSRQSYNSPLHF
J gene: TRBJ2-6; clone size: -; V gene: TRBV9; D gene: -; CDR3 DNA: TGTGCCAGCAGAGGACATTCTGGGGCCAACGTCCTGACTTTC; CDR3 protein: CASRGHSGANVLTF
J gene: TRBJ1-5; clone size: -; V gene: TRBV18; D gene: TRBD1; CDR3 DNA: TGTGCCAGCTCACCTGACAGACAGGGGGGTCAGCCCCAGCATTTT; CDR3 protein: CASSPDRQGGQPQHF
J gene: TRBJ2-7; clone size: -; V gene: TRBV24-1; D gene: -; CDR3 DNA: TGTGCCACCAGTGCCCAGGGGAGAAGCGAGCAGTACTTC; CDR3 protein: CATSAQGRSEQYF
J gene: TRBJ1-2; clone size: -; V gene: TRBV5-1; D gene: -; CDR3 DNA: TGCGCCAGCAGCTTGGGCCAGGGTGCCTATGGCTACACCTTC; CDR3 protein: CASSLGQGAYGYTF
J gene: TRBJ1-6; clone size: -; V gene: TRBV5-1; D gene: -; CDR3 DNA: TGCGCCAGCAGCCCGGGCCCAGGGAATTCACCCCTCCACTTT; CDR3 protein: CASSPGPGNSPLHF
J gene: TRBJ2-7; clone size: -; V gene: TRBV18; D gene: -; CDR3 DNA: TGTGCCAGCTCACCAGACAGTTCGAGCTCCTACGAGCAGTACTTC; CDR3 protein: CASSPDSSSSYEQYF
J gene: TRBJ2-1; clone size: -; V gene: TRBV3-1/TRBV3-2; D gene: TRBD1; CDR3 DNA: TGTGCCAGCAGCCAAGTCGGTGGGACAGGGGGTCCCAATGAGCAGTTCTTC; CDR3 protein: CASSQVGGTGGPNEQFF
J gene: TRBJ1-5; clone size: -; V gene: TRBV6-2/TRBV6-3; D gene: -; CDR3 DNA: TGTGCCAGCAGCCAGGACAGCCTCAATCAGCCCCAGCATTTT; CDR3 protein: CASSQDSLNQPQHF
J gene: TRBJ2-3; clone size: -; V gene: TRBV4-1; D gene: -; CDR3 DNA: TGCGCCAGCAGCCAAGATCAACAGAAACTCACAGATACGCAGTATTTT; CDR3 protein: CASSQDQQKLTDTQYF
J gene: TRBJ2-2; clone size: once; V gene: TRBV9; D gene: -; CDR3 DNA: TGTGCCAGCAGCGTACCCGTGGGGGGGAACACCGGGGAGCTGTTTTTT; CDR3 protein: CASSVPVGGNTGELFF
J gene: TRBJ1-2; clone size: -; V gene: TRBV6-1; D gene: -; CDR3 DNA: TGTGCCAGCAGTGGACTCGGGAGGGTCGACTATGGCTACACCTTC; CDR3 protein: CASSGLGRVDYGYTF
J gene: TRBJ2-5; clone size: -; V gene: TRBV4-1; D gene: -; CDR3 DNA: TGCGCCAGCAGCCAAGGGGGGGAGGAGACCCAGTACTTC; CDR3 protein: CASSQGGEETQYF
J gene: TRBJ2-2; clone size: -; V gene: TRBV7-7; D gene: TRBD1; CDR3 DNA: TGTGCCAGCAGCGCCAGGGGGCTCGTCACCGGGGAGCTGTTTTTT; CDR3 protein: CASSARGLVTGELFF
J gene: TRBJ1-1; clone size: once; V gene: TRBV28; D gene: -; CDR3 DNA: TGTGCCAGCAGTTTAAATTTACAGGGAATTGGGGACACTGAAGCTTTCTTT; CDR3 protein: CASSLNLQGIGDTEAFF
J gene: TRBJ1-1; clone size: few; V gene: TRBV19; D gene: TRBD1; CDR3 DNA: TGTGCCAGTAGTACCCTGTGGCCACAGGGGAAAGATGAAGCTTTCTTT; CDR3 protein: CASSTLWPQGKDEAFF
J gene: TRBJ1-6; clone size: -; V gene: TRBV6-5; D gene: -; CDR3 DNA: TGTGCCAGCAGGTCCGGGGATTCACCCCTCCACTTT; CDR3 protein: CASRSGDSPLHF
J gene: TRBJ1-6; clone size: few; V gene: TRBV2; D gene: TRBD1; CDR3 DNA: TGTGCCAGCAGTGATGGGACAGTCGGTTCACCCCTCCACTTT; CDR3 protein: CASSDGTVGSPLHF
J gene: TRBJ1-4; clone size: once; V gene: TRBV5-1; D gene: -; CDR3 DNA: TGCGCCAGCAGCTTGGGACAGCCATCAACTAATGAAAAACTGTTTTTT; CDR3 protein: CASSLGQPSTNEKLFF
J gene: TRBJ2-7; clone size: -; V gene: TRBV15; D gene: -; CDR3 DNA: TGTGCCACCAGCAGGGAGGGTTCAGCCTCCTACGAGCAGTACTTC; CDR3 protein: CATSREGSASYEQYF
J gene: TRBJ2-6; clone size: once; V gene: TRBV3-1/TRBV3-2; D gene: -; CDR3 DNA: TGTGCCAGCAGCCAATGGGCGTCAACCTCTGGGGCCAACGTCCTGACTTTC; CDR3 protein: CASSQWASTSGANVLTF
J gene: TRBJ2-7; clone size: -; V gene: TRBV5-4; D gene: TRBD2; CDR3 DNA: TGTGCCAGCAGCACGGGACTAGCGGGGGGGAGCGACTCCTACGAGCAGTACTTC; CDR3 protein: CASSTGLAGGSDSYEQYF
J gene: TRBJ2-3; clone size: -; V gene: TRBV19; D gene: -; CDR3 DNA: TGTGCCAGTAGTAGACTCGCCCCACCAGATACGCAGTATTTT; CDR3 protein: CASSRLAPPDTQYF
J gene: TRBJ1-5; clone size: -; V gene: TRBV27; D gene: -; CDR3 DNA: TGTGCCAGCAGTTTCGGGGGAAATCAGCCCCAGCATTTT; CDR3 protein: CASSFGGNQPQHF
J gene: TRBJ1-5; clone size: -; V gene: TRBV4-1; D gene: TRBD1; CDR3 DNA: TGCGCCAGCAGCCAAGATGGGACAGGGGTTCAGCCCCAGCATTTT; CDR3 protein: CASSQDGTGVQPQHF
J gene: TRBJ2-1; clone size: few; V gene: TRBV7-6; D gene: TRBD1; CDR3 DNA: TGTGCCAGCAGCTTAACCGGGACAGGGGTCCACAATGAGCAGTTCTTC; CDR3 protein: CASSLTGTGVHNEQFF
J gene: TRBJ1-2; clone size: -; V gene: TRBV11-2; D gene: TRBD1; CDR3 DNA: TGTGCCAGCAGCTCAAACCGGGACAGGGCCTATGGCTACACCTTC; CDR3 protein: CASSSNRDRAYGYTF
J gene: TRBJ1-5; clone size: -; V gene: TRBV12-3/TRBV12-4; D gene: -; CDR3 DNA: TGTGCCAGCAGGAGAGGGGGTCAGCCCCAGCATTTT; CDR3 protein: CASRRGGQPQHF
J gene: TRBJ2-5; clone size: -; V gene: TRBV30; D gene: TRBD2; CDR3 DNA: TGTGCCTGGAGTGCTCATAGCGGGGGCCGGGAGACCCAGTACTTC; CDR3 protein: CAWSAHSGGRETQYF
J gene: TRBJ1-5; clone size: -; V gene: TRBV7-9; D gene: TRBD1; CDR3 DNA: TGTGCCAGCAGCTTAAACTGGGACAGGGAACATCAGCCCCAGCATTTT; CDR3 protein: CASSLNWDREHQPQHF
J gene: TRBJ2-2; clone size: -; V gene: TRBV19; D gene: TRBD2; CDR3 DNA: TGTGCCAGTAGCGCACTAGCGGGGGGGCGGACCGGGGAGCTGTTTTTT; CDR3 protein: CASSALAGGRTGELFF
J gene: TRBJ1-1; clone size: -; V gene: TRBV5-6; D gene: -; CDR3 DNA: TGTGCCAGCAGCTTTAGGCGGATGAACACTGAAGCTTTCTTT; CDR3 protein: CASSFRRMNTEAFF
J gene: TRBJ2-1; clone size: once; V gene: TRBV24-1; D gene: TRBD2; CDR3 DNA: TGTGCCACCAGTGATACGCGGGGGGCCCGGGAGCAGTTCTTC; CDR3 protein: CATSDTRGAREQFF
J gene: TRBJ1-3; clone size: -; V gene: TRBV3-1/TRBV3-2; D gene: TRBD1; CDR3 DNA: TGTGCCAGCAGCCCCGACAGGGGGTCTGGAAACACCATATATTTT; CDR3 protein: CASSPDRGSGNTIYF
J gene: TRBJ2-2; clone size: -; V gene: TRBV3-1/TRBV3-2; D gene: -; CDR3 DNA: TGTGCCAGCAGCCAAGATCCCGGGACACGCACCGGGGAGCTGTTTTTT; CDR3 protein: CASSQDPGTRTGELFF
J gene: TRBJ2-1; clone size: -; V gene: TRBV6-2/TRBV6-3; D gene: TRBD2; CDR3 DNA: TGTGCCAGCAGTTACTCGCTAGCGGGACGAAATGAGCAGTTCTTC; CDR3 protein: CASSYSLAGRNEQFF
J gene: TRBJ2-2; clone size: once; V gene: TRBV19; D gene: TRBD1; CDR3 DNA: TGTGCCAGTAAAGAAGGACAGGGGGGCATCGGGGAGCTGTTTTTT; CDR3 protein: CASKEGQGGIGELFF
J gene: TRBJ2-2; clone size: -; V gene: TRBV7-9; D gene: -; CDR3 DNA: TGTGCCAGCAGCTTAAAAGGGGTCACCGGGGAGCTGTTTTTT; CDR3 protein: CASSLKGVTGELFF
J gene: TRBJ2-4; clone size: -; V gene: TRBV28; D gene: TRBD1; CDR3 DNA: TGTGCCAGCAGTTTCCTCGGACAGGTAGCCAAAAACATTCAGTACTTC; CDR3 protein: CASSFLGQVAKNIQYF
J gene: TRBJ2-5; clone size: -; V gene: TRBV11-2; D gene: TRBD1; CDR3 DNA: TGTGCCAGCAGCCGGGACAGACTAACACAAGAGACCCAGTACTTC; CDR3 protein: CASSRDRLTQETQYF
J gene: TRBJ2-7; clone size: -; V gene: TRBV28; D gene: TRBD1; CDR3 DNA: TGTGCCAGCAGTTCTTACAGGGGGATGTACGAGCAGTACTTC; CDR3 protein: CASSSYRGMYEQYF
J gene: TRBJ1-3; clone size: once; V gene: TRBV30; D gene: -; CDR3 DNA: TGTGCCTGGAAACCCCCAGTAGGTGAATCGTACAGGGTGAGCTCTGGAAACACCATATATTTT; CDR3 protein: CAWKPPVGESYRVSSGNTIYF
J gene: TRBJ1-6; clone size: -; V gene: TRBV7-2; D gene: TRBD1; CDR3 DNA: TGTGCCAGCAGCTTCAAGGGGGCAAATTCACCCCTCCACTTT; CDR3 protein: CASSFKGANSPLHF
J gene: TRBJ2-5; clone size: -; V gene: TRBV24-1; D gene: -; CDR3 DNA: TGTGCCACCAGTGACACCGGGGTCCAAGAGACCCAGTACTTC; CDR3 protein: CATSDTGVQETQYF
J gene: TRBJ1-2; clone size: -; V gene: TRBV14; D gene: TRBD1; CDR3 DNA: TGTGCCAGCAGCCCACTCGATTGGACAGGGCGGGTTACCTATGGCTACACCTTC; CDR3 protein: CASSPLDWTGRVTYGYTF
J gene: TRBJ2-2; clone size: -; V gene: TRBV7-7; D gene: TRBD2; CDR3 DNA: TGTGCCAGCAGCTTAACTAGCGGGGGGGCCGGGGAGCTGTTTTTT; CDR3 protein: CASSLTSGGAGELFF
J gene: TRBJ1-6; clone size: -; V gene: TRBV4-1; D gene: TRBD1; CDR3 DNA: TGCGCCAGCAGCCAAGCGGGACAGGGGAGGAATTCACCCCTCCACTTT; CDR3 protein: CASSQAGQGRNSPLHF
J gene: TRBJ1-4; clone size: once; V gene: TRBV7-2; D gene: -; CDR3 DNA: TGTGCCAGCAGCGACACAGGGACAACTAATGAAAAACTGTTTTTT; CDR3 protein: CASSDTGTTNEKLFF